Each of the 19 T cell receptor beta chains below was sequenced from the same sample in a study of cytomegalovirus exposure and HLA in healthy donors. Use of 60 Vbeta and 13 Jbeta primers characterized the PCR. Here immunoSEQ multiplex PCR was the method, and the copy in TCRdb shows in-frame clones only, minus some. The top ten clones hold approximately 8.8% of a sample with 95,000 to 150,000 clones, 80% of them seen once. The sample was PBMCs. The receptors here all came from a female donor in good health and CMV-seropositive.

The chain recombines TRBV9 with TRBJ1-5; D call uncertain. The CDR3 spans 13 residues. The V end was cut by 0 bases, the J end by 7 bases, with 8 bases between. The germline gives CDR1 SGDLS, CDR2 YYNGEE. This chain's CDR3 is CASSVEPGQPQHF. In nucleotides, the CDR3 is TGTGCCAGCAGCGTAGAGCCGGGACAGCCCCAGCATTTT. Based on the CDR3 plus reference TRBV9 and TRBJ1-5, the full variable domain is DSGVTQTPKHLITATGQRVTLRCSPRSGDLSVYWYQQSLDQGLQFLIQYYNGEERAKGNILERFSAQQFPDLHSELNLSSLELGDSALYFCASSVEPGQPQHFGDGTRLSIL.

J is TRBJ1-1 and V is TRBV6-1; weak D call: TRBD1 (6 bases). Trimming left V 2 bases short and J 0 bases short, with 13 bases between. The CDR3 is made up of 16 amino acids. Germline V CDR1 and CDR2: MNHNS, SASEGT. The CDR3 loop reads CASSERRGGLNTEAFF. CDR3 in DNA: TGTGCCAGCAGTGAAAGGCGGGGGGGGCTGAACACTGAAGCTTTCTTT.

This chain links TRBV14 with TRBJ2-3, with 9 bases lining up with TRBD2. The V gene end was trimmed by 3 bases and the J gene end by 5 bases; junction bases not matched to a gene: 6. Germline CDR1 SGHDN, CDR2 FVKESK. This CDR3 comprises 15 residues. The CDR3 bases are TGTGCCAGCAGCCAGGGACTAGCTGTGGGAGATACGCAGTATTTT. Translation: CASSQGLAVGDTQYF.

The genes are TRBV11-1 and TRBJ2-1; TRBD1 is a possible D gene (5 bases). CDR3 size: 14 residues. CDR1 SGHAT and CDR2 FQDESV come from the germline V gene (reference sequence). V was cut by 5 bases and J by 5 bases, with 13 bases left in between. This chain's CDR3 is CASSRDRGHNEQFF. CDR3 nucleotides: TGTGCCAGCAGCAGAGACAGAGGTCACAATGAGCAGTTCTTC.

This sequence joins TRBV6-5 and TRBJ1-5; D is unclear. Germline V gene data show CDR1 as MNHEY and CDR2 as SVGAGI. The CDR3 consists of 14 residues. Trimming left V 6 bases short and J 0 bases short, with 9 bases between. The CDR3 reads CASSPVRSNQPQHF. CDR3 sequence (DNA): TGTGCCAGCAGCCCCGTCCGTAGCAATCAGCCCCAGCATTTT.

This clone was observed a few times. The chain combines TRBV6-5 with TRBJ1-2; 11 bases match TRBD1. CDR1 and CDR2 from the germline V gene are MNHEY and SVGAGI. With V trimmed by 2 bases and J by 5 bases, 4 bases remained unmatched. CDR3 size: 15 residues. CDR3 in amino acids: CASSYRTGGGYGYTF. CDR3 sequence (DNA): TGTGCCAGCAGTTACAGGACAGGGGGCGGATATGGCTACACCTTC.

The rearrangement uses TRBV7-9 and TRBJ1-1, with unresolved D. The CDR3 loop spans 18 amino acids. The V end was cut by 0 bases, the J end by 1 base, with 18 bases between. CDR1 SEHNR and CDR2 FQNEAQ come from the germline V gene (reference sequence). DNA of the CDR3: TGTGCCAGCAGCTTAGCGCAGATAGGGAGGACCAAGAACACTGAAGCTTTCTTT. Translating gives CASSLAQIGRTKNTEAFF.

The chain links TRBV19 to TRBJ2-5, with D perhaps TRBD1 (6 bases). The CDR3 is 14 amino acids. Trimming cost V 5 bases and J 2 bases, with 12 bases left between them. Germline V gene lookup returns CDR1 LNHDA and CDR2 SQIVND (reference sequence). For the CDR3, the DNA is TGTGCCAGTAGTCCTCGGACAGAGCAAGAGACCCAGTACTTC. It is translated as CASSPRTEQETQYF.

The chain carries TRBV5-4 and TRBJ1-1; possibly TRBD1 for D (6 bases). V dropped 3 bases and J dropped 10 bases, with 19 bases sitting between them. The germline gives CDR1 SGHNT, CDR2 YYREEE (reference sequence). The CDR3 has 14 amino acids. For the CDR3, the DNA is TGTGCCAGCAGCTGGGAACCGACAGGTTTGAGAGCTTTCTTT. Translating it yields CASSWEPTGLRAFF. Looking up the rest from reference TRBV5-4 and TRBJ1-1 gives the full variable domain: ETGVTQSPTHLIKTRGQQVTLRCSSQSGHNTVSWYQQALGQGPQFIFQYYREEENGRGNFPPRFSGLQFPNYSSELNVNALELDDSALYLCASSWEPTGLRAFFGQGTRLTVV.

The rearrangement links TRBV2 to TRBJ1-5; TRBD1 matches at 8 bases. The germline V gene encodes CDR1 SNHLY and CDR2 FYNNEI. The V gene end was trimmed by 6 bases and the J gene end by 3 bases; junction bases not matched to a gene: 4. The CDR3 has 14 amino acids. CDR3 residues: CASRGDRHNQPQHF. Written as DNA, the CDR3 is TGTGCCAGCAGAGGGGACAGGCACAATCAGCCCCAGCATTTT.

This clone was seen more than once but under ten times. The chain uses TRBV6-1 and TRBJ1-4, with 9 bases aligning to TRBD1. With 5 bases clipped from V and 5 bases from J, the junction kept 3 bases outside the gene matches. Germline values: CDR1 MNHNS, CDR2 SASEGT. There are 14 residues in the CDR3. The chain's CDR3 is CASSRGQGNEKLFF. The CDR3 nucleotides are TGTGCCAGCAGTAGGGGACAGGGCAATGAAAAACTGTTTTTT.

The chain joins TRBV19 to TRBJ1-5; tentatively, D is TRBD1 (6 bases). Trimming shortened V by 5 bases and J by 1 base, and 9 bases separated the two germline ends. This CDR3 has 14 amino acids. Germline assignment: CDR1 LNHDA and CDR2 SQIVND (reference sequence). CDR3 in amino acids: CASSFGQSNQPQHF. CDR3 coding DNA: TGTGCCAGTAGTTTCGGACAGAGCAATCAGCCCCAGCATTTT.

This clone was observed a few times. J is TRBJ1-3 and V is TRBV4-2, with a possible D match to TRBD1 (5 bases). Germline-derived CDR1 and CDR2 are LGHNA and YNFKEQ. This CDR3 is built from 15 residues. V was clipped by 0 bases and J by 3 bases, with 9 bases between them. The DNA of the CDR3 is TGTGCCAGCAGCCAAGATGGGGGGAGTGGAAACACCATATATTTT. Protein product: CASSQDGGSGNTIYF.

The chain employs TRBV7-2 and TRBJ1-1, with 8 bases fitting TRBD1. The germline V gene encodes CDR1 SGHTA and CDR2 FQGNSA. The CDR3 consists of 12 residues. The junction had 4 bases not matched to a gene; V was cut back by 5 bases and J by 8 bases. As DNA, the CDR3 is TGTGCCAGCAGCATGGACAGGGTGGAAGCTTTCTTT. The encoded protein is CASSMDRVEAFF.

The CDR3: CASSITVNTEAFF. The CDR3 nucleotides are TGTGCCAGTAGTATTACGGTGAACACTGAAGCTTTCTTT. The V call is TRBV19, the J call TRBJ1-1; no clear D gene. Trimming took off 3 bases at V and 0 bases at J, with 5 bases between the two ends. The CDR3 length is 13 residues. Germline lookup yields CDR1 LNHDA and CDR2 SQIVND (reference sequence).

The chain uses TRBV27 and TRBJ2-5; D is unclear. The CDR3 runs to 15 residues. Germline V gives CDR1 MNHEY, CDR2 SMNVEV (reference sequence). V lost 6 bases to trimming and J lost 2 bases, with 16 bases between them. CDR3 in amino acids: CASSPFISLQETQYF. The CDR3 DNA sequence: TGTGCCAGCAGCCCCTTTATCTCACTGCAAGAGACCCAGTACTTC.

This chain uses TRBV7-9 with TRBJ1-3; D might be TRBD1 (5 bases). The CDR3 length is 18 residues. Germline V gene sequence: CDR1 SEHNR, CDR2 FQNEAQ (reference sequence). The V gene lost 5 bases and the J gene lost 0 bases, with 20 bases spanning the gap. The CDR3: CASSHLGMGGGSGNTIYF. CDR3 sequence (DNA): TGTGCCAGCAGCCACCTGGGAATGGGGGGTGGCTCTGGAAACACCATATATTTT.

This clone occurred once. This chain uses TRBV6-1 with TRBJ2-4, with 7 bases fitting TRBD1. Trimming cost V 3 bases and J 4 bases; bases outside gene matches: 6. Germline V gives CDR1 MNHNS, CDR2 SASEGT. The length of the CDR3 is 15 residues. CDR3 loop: CASSEGTVGKNIQYF. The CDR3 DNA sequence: TGTGCCAGCAGTGAGGGGACAGTGGGAAAAAACATTCAGTACTTC.

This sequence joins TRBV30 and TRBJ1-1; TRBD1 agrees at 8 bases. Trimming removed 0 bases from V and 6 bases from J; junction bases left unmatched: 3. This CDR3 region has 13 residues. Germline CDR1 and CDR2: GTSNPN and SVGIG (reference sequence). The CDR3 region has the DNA TGTGCCTGGAGTGTTCAGGGGGCGTCTGAAGCTTTCTTT. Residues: CAWSVQGASEAFF.